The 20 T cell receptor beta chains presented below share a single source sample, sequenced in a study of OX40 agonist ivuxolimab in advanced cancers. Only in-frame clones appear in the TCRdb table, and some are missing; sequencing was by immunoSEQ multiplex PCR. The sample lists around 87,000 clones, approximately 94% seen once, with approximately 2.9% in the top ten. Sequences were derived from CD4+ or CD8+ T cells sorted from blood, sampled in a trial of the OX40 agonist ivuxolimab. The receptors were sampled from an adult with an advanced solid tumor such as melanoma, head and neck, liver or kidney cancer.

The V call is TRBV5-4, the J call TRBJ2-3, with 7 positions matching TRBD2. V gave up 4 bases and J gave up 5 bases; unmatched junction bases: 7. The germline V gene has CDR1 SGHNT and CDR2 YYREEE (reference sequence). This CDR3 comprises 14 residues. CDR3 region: CASSLGLVVDTQYF. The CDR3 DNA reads TGTGCCAGCAGCCTCGGACTAGTTGTAGATACGCAGTATTTT.

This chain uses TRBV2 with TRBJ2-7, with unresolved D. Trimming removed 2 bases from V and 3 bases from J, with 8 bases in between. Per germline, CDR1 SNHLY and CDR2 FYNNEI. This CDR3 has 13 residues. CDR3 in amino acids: CASSEPGFYEQYF. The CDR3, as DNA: TGTGCCAGCAGTGAACCAGGCTTCTACGAGCAGTACTTC.

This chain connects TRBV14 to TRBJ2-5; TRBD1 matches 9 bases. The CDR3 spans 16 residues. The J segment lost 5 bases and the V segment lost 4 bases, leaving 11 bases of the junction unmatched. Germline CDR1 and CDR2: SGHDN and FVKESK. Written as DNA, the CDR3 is TGTGCCAGCAGCCTCCGCCCGGGACAGGGTATGGAGACCCAGTACTTC. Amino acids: CASSLRPGQGMETQYF.

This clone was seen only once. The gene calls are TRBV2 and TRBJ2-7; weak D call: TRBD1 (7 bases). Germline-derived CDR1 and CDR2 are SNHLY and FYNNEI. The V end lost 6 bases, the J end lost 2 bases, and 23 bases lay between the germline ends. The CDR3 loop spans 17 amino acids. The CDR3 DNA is TGTGCCAGCAGCTTGTCCTCGTCAGGGGGACTTCCCTACGAGCAGTACTTC. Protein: CASSLSSSGGLPYEQYF.

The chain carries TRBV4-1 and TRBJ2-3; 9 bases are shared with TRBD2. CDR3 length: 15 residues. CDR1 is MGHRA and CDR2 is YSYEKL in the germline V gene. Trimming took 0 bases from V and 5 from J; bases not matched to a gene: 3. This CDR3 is CASSQEGGRVDTQYF. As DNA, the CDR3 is TGCGCCAGCAGCCAAGAGGGCGGGAGGGTAGATACGCAGTATTTT.

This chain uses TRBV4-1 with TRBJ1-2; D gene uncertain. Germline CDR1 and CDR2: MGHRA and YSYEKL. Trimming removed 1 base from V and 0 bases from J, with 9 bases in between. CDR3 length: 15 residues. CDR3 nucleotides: TGCGCCAGCAGCCAAGGATCCGGGTCTAACTATGGCTACACCTTC. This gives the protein CASSQGSGSNYGYTF.

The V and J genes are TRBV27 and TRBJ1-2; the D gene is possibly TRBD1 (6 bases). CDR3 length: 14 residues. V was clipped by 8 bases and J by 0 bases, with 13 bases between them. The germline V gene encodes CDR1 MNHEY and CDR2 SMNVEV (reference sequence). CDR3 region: CASALGGSNYGYTF. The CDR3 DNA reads TGTGCCAGCGCCCTAGGGGGGTCTAACTATGGCTACACCTTC.

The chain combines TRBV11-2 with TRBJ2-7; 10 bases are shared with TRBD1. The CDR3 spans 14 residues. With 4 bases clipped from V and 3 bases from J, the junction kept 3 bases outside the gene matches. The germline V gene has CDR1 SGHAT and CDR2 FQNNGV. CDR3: CASSWGQGHYEQYF. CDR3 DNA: TGTGCCAGCAGCTGGGGACAGGGGCACTACGAGCAGTACTTC.

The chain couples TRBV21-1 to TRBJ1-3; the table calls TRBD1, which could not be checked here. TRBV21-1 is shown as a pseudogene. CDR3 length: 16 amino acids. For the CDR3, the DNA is TGTGCCAGCAGCAAAGGAGGACAGGACTCTGGAAACACCATATATTTT. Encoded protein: CASSKGGQDSGNTIYF.

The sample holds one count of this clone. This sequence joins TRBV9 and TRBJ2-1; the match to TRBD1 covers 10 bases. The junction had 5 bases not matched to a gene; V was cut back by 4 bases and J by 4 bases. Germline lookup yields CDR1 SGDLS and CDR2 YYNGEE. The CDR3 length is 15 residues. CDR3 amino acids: CASSPRDRGYNEQFF. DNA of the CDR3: TGTGCCAGCAGCCCTAGGGACAGGGGATACAATGAGCAGTTCTTC. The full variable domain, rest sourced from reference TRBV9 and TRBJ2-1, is DSGVTQTPKHLITATGQRVTLRCSPRSGDLSVYWYQQSLDQGLQFLIQYYNGEERAKGNILERFSAQQFPDLHSELNLSSLELGDSALYFCASSPRDRGYNEQFFGPGTRLTVL.

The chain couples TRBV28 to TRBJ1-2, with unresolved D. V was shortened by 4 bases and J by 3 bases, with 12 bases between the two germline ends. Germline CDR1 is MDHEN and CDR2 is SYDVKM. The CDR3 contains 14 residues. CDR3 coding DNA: TGTGCCAGCAGTTCCCAGCCTATAGACTATGGCTACACCTTC. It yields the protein CASSSQPIDYGYTF.

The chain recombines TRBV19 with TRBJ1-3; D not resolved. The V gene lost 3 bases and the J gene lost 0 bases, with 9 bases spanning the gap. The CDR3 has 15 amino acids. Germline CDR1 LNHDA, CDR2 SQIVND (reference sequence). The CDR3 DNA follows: TGTGCCAGTAGTATTGGGTTTGGCTCTGGAAACACCATATATTTT. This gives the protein CASSIGFGSGNTIYF.

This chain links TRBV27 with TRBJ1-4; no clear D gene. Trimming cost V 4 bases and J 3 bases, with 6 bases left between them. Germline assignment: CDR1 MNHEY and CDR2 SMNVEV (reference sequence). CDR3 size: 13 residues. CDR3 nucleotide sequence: TGTGCCAGCAGTTCAATGGCTAATGAAAAACTGTTTTTT. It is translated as CASSSMANEKLFF.

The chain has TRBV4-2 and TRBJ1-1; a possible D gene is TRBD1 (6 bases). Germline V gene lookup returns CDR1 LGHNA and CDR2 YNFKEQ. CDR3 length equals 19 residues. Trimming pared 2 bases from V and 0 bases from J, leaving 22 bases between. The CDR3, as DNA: TGTGCCAGCAGCCAAACAACAGGGTCGGATCCCTGGATGAACACTGAAGCTTTCTTT. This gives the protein CASSQTTGSDPWMNTEAFF.

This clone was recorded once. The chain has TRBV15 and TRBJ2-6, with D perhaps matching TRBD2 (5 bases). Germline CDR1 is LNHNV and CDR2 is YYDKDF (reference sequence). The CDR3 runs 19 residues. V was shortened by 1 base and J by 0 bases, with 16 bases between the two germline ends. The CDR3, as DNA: TGTGCCACCAGCAGAGTGAGGGCTAGAACGATCTCTGGGGCCAACGTCCTGACTTTC. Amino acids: CATSRVRARTISGANVLTF. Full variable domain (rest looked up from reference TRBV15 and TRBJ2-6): DAMVIQNPRYQVTQFGKPVTLSCSQTLNHNVMYWYQQKSSQAPKLLFHYYDKDFNNEADTPDNFQSRRPNTSFCFLDIRSPGLGDTAMYLCATSRVRARTISGANVLTFGAGSRLTVL.

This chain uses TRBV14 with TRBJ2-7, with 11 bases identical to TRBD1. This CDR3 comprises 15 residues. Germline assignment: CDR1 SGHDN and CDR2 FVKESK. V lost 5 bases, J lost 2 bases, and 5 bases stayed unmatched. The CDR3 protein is CASSEPGQGAYEQYF. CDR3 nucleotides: TGTGCCAGCAGCGAACCGGGACAGGGGGCCTACGAGCAGTACTTC.

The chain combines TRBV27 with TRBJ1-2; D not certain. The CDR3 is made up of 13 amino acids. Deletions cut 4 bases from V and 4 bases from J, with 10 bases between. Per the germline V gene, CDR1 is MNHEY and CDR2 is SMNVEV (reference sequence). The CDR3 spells CASSSPGIYGYTF. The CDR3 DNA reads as TGTGCCAGCAGTTCTCCTGGGATCTATGGCTACACCTTC.

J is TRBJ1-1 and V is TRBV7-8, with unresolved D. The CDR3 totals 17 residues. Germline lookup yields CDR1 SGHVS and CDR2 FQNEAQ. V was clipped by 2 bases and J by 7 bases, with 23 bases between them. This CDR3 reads CASSLIRAGGPSFEAFF. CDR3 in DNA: TGTGCCAGCAGCTTAATCCGAGCAGGCGGACCCTCTTTTGAAGCTTTCTTT.

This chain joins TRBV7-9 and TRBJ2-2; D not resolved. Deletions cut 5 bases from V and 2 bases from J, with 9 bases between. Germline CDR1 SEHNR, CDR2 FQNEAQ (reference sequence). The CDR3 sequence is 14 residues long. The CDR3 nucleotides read TGTGCCAGCAGCGGGGTCTATAACACCGGGGAGCTGTTTTTT. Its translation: CASSGVYNTGELFF.

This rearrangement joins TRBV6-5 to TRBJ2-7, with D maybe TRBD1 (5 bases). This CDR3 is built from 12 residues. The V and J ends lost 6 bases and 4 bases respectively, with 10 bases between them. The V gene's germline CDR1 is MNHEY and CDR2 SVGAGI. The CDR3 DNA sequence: TGTGCCAGCAGCTCAGGGCTTTACGAGCAGTACTTC. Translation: CASSSGLYEQYF.